What follows are 15 T cell receptor beta chains derived from one specimen sequenced in a study of CD8 T cells in ankylosing spondylitis (TCRdb year 2017). General study outcomes and caveats: Blood from ankylosing spondylitis patients appeared to be characterized by a TCR beta motif made up of under ten highly homologous amino acid variants.

These receptors lack a known antigen. Receptors were amplified or captured by 5' RACE. The instrument given in TCRdb is Illumina HiSeq 2500. The public sequencing data were trimmed at Q25 with fastp and processed into clonotypes with MiXCR by TCRdb, which kept only in-frame beta chains. Rows with one shared CDR3 protein collapse into an entry with the most common genes and DNA. This sample has about 540,000 distinct CDR3 sequences in its table, and over 9.5% of those were observed once. Over 6.5% of the sample belongs to the ten largest clones. Sequenced material: blood, either unsorted or a sorted T cell fraction (not recorded which). The receptors were gathered from a male donor with ankylosing spondylitis.

V is TRBV29-1 and J is TRBJ2-2; a weak D match, TRBD1 (7 bases). Trimming shortened V by 7 bases and J by 4 bases, and 13 bases separated the two germline ends. CDR1 is SQVTM and CDR2 is ANQGSEA in the germline V gene. The CDR3 is 13 amino acids. The CDR3 loop reads CSGNRGGTGELFF. The CDR3 DNA reads TGCAGCGGAAACAGGGGAGGCACCGGGGAGCTGTTTTTT.

This clonotype was detected only a few times. This rearrangement joins TRBV20-1 to TRBJ1-5; no reliable D call. This CDR3 is built from 13 residues. Trimming removed 3 bases at V and 5 bases at J, with 11 bases between. Germline CDR1 reads DFQATT; CDR2 reads SNEGSKA (reference sequence). The CDR3 reads CSARVGSHQPQHF. DNA of the CDR3: TGCAGTGCTAGGGTGGGGAGCCATCAGCCCCAGCATTTT.

This clonotype has more than one count but fewer than ten. This chain connects TRBV24-1 to TRBJ2-2; 9 bases line up with TRBD1. The germline gives CDR1 KGHDR, CDR2 SFDVKD. The ends lost 9 bases at V and 7 bases at J; junction bases unmatched: 11. The CDR3 length is 15 residues. The CDR3 DNA reads TGTGCCACCCAAGCACAGGGGGCCATCGGCGGGGAGCTGTTTTTT. Its protein product is CATQAQGAIGGELFF.

This clonotype was found a few times. The chain has TRBV24-1 and TRBJ1-2; no clear D gene. Deletions cut 0 bases from V and 7 bases from J, with 8 bases between. The germline V gene encodes CDR1 KGHDR and CDR2 SFDVKD. There are 13 residues in the CDR3. CDR3 DNA sequence: TGTGCCACCAGTGATTTGCGGGAGTCTGGCTACACCTTC. Its translation: CATSDLRESGYTF.

This clonotype was counted ten times or more. In DNA form, the CDR3 reads TGCAGCGTTCCCGGCACAGGTGCGCGCTCCTACAATGAGCAGTTCTTC. It encodes CSVPGTGARSYNEQFF. J is TRBJ2-1 and V is TRBV29-1, with D tentatively TRBD1 (5 bases). The germline CDR1 and CDR2 sequences are SQVTM and ANQGSEA. Trimming cost V 5 bases and J 0 bases, with 17 bases left between them. The CDR3 runs to 16 residues.

V usage is TRBV10-1 and J usage is TRBJ1-2; a weak D match, TRBD1 (5 bases). V gave up 5 bases and J gave up 0 bases, with 10 bases separating them. The germline V gene has CDR1 WNHNN and CDR2 SYGVQD (reference sequence). This CDR3 is 14 amino acids long. CDR3 nucleotide sequence: TGCGCCAGCAGTCCCCAGGGAGCTAACTATGGCTACACCTTC. Amino acids: CASSPQGANYGYTF.

This clonotype was counted at least ten times. The chain links TRBV12-3 or TRBV12-4 to TRBJ2-2, with 7 bases lining up with TRBD2. V trimming: 6 bases; J trimming: 3 bases; junction bases outside the gene matches: 19. This CDR3 spans 19 amino acids. The CDR3 region is CASSLQSRGTSWDTGELFF. CDR3 coding DNA: TGTGCCAGCAGCCTCCAATCGCGGGGGACCTCTTGGGACACCGGGGAGCTGTTTTTT.

The chain carries TRBV20-1 and TRBJ2-5; 8 bases fit TRBD2. V dropped 6 bases and J dropped 3; count of bases not matched to a gene: 6. From germline, CDR1 is DFQATT and CDR2 SNEGSKA (reference sequence). CDR3 length: 13 residues. DNA for the CDR3: TGCAGTGCCCCCCCGGGGGGGGAAGAGACCCAGTACTTC. Protein: CSAPPGGEETQYF.

The rearrangement uses TRBV20-1 and TRBJ2-5, with TRBD2 identical over 11 bases. Germline CDR1 and CDR2: DFQATT and SNEGSKA (reference sequence). V lost 4 bases, J lost 0 bases, and 7 bases stayed unmatched. This CDR3 has 16 residues. The CDR3 is CSANGYSGRDQETQYF. DNA for the CDR3: TGCAGTGCTAATGGATATAGCGGGAGGGACCAAGAGACCCAGTACTTC.

This clonotype has at least ten counts. The chain couples TRBV7-2 to TRBJ2-2; TRBD1 matches at 7 bases. V dropped 5 bases and J dropped 5; count of bases not matched to a gene: 8. Germline CDR1 reads SGHTA; CDR2 reads FQGNSA. The CDR3 loop spans 15 amino acids. The CDR3 coding sequence is TGTGCCAGCAGCACCCGGACAGGATGGACCGGGGAGCTGTTTTTT. It codes for CASSTRTGWTGELFF.

A few counts support this clonotype. The genes are TRBV5-6 and TRBJ2-1; 10 positions agree with TRBD2. J was trimmed by 5 bases and V by 4 bases; bases with no gene match: 9. Germline CDR1 is SGHDT and CDR2 is YYEEEE. The CDR3 has 16 residues. In DNA form, the CDR3 reads TGTGCCAGCAGCCCAGGGACTAGCGAGTGGGACAATGAGCAGTTCTTC. This gives the protein CASSPGTSEWDNEQFF.

This clonotype was seen a few times. CDR3 region: CASTSWASGNTIYF. The CDR3 DNA is TGTGCCAGCACCTCGTGGGCCTCTGGAAACACCATATATTTT. This chain connects TRBV7-6 to TRBJ1-3; no definite D call. The CDR3 loop spans 14 amino acids. V dropped 7 bases and J dropped 0 bases, with 10 bases sitting between them. Per the germline V gene, CDR1 is SGHVS and CDR2 is FNYEAQ.

The J gene is TRBJ2-3, the V gene TRBV5-1, with D maybe TRBD2 (6 bases). CDR1 SGHRS and CDR2 YFSETQ come from the germline V gene. Trimming cost V 3 bases and J 1 base, with 9 bases left between them. CDR3 length: 14 amino acids. The chain's CDR3 is CASSSRLGTDTQYF. In DNA form, the CDR3 reads TGCGCCAGCAGCTCGAGACTAGGCACAGATACGCAGTATTTT.

This clonotype was seen ten or more times. The chain joins TRBV5-1 to TRBJ2-6; D might be TRBD2 (5 bases). Germline V gene data show CDR1 as SGHRS and CDR2 as YFSETQ. The CDR3 is made up of 14 amino acids. Trimming took 5 bases from V and 3 from J, leaving 9 bases between them. In DNA form, the CDR3 reads TGCGCCAGCAGTTCGGGAAGTGGGGCCAACGTCCTGACTTTC. Translated: CASSSGSGANVLTF.

This clonotype was detected a few times. The V gene is TRBV20-1, the J gene TRBJ2-1; 8 bases are a match to TRBD2. With V trimmed by 3 bases and J by 7 bases, 5 bases remained unmatched. This CDR3 region has 13 residues. The germline gives CDR1 DFQATT, CDR2 SNEGSKA (reference sequence). This chain's CDR3 is CSARREVGNEQFF. Written as DNA, the CDR3 is TGCAGTGCTAGGCGGGAGGTCGGGAATGAGCAGTTCTTC.